A single sample is the source of the 5 T cell receptor beta chains below, sequenced in a study of CD8 T cells in Susac syndrome. An input of about 0.5 to 1 ug of RNA was subjected to reverse transcription using random hexamers. TCRdb used MiXCR to reprocess the immunoSEQ multiplex PCR reads, holding one entry per CDR3 protein. The sample carries around 170,000 distinct CDR3 sequences, just under 95% recorded once. Material for sequencing was CD8+ T cells from PBMCs. The source of these receptors is a human donor with Susac syndrome.

V usage is TRBV4-1 and J usage is TRBJ2-1; TRBD2 matches at 8 bases. This CDR3 has 14 amino acids. V trimming: 6 bases; J trimming: 7 bases; junction bases outside the gene matches: 8. Per germline, CDR1 MGHRA and CDR2 YSYEKL. In nucleotides, the CDR3 is TGCGCCAGCAGGGTAATAGCGGGATTTAATGAGCAGTTCTTC. Translated: CASRVIAGFNEQFF.

The chain links TRBV7-9 to TRBJ1-1; the D gene is possibly TRBD1 (5 bases). CDR1 SEHNR and CDR2 FQNEAQ come from the germline V gene (reference sequence). V lost 5 bases and J lost 7, with 11 bases in between. The CDR3 is made up of 12 amino acids. CDR3 nucleotides: TGTGCCAGCAGCCCGGGTCAGGGTGAAGCTTTCTTT. This gives the protein CASSPGQGEAFF.

The V gene is TRBV7-9, the J gene TRBJ1-4; no firm D call. The V end lost 6 bases, the J end lost 0 bases, and 11 bases lay between the germline ends. Per germline, CDR1 SEHNR and CDR2 FQNEAQ (reference sequence). This CDR3 region has 15 residues. The CDR3 DNA reads TGTGCCAGCAGACCCTACCAGACAACTAATGAAAAACTGTTTTTT. Amino acids: CASRPYQTTNEKLFF.

J is TRBJ1-5 and V is TRBV27, with TRBD1 matching over 9 bases. This CDR3 region has 14 residues. J lost 2 bases, V lost 6 bases, and 2 bases had no gene match. The germline V gene has CDR1 MNHEY and CDR2 SMNVEV (reference sequence). The CDR3 DNA follows: TGTGCCAGCAGGAGGACAGGGGGCAATCAGCCCCAGCATTTT. This gives the protein CASRRTGGNQPQHF.

This clonotype occurred once. The chain is built from TRBV19 and TRBJ2-2; 10 bases fit TRBD1. CDR1 is LNHDA and CDR2 is SQIVND in the germline V gene (reference sequence). The CDR3 is 14 amino acids. After removal of 4 bases from V and 5 bases from J, the junction contained 1 base not matched to a gene. DNA of the CDR3: TGTGCCAGTAGTAAGGGACAGGGGACCGGGGAGCTGTTTTTT. Its translation: CASSKGQGTGELFF.